Sequencing of this TCR beta chain was carried out in a study of shared T cell receptors in the human thymus. Sequenced by immunoSEQ multiplex PCR; TCRdb stores in-frame clones only, minus some. The data show hundreds of thousands of clones, 85% to 90% seen once. The sample was also linked to a second study, of human thymus T cells. As reported in that work: Thymus specimens were resections from corrective heart surgery.

Sequences were obtained from thymocytes. The receptor was derived from a boy younger than two with a congenital heart defect.

The CDR3 loop reads CASSSPGGLSYNEQFF. For the CDR3, the DNA is TGTGCCAGCAGTTCCCCGGGCGGGCTCTCCTACAATGAGCAGTTCTTC. The chain is built from TRBV6-5 and TRBJ2-1, with a tentative D call TRBD2 (5 bases). There are 16 residues in the CDR3. Per germline, CDR1 MNHEY and CDR2 SVGAGI. V was trimmed by 4 bases and J by 0 bases, leaving 13 bases between them.